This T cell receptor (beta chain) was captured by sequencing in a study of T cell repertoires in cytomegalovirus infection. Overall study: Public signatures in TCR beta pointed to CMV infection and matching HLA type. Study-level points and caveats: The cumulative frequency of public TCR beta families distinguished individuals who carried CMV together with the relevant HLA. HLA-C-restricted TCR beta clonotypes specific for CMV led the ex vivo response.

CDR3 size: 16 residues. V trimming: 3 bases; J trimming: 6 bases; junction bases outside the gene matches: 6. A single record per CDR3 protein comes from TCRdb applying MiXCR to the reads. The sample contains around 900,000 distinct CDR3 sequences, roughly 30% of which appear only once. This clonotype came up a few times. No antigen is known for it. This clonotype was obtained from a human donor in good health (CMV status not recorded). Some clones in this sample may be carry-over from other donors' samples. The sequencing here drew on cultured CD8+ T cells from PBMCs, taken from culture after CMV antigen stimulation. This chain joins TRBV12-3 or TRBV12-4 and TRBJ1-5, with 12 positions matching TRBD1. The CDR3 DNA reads TGTGCCAGCAGTTTTTCAGGGGACAGGGGGCCTCAGCCCCAGCATTTT. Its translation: CASSFSGDRGPQPQHF.